Listed below are T cell receptor beta chains from one sample, sequenced in a study of blood T cell repertoires in COVID-19. TCRdb's table, derived via immunoSEQ multiplex PCR, lists solely in-frame clones and lacks some. The sample contains 200,000 or so clones, roughly 90% of which appear only once. Source material: PBMCs or T cells enriched from blood (not recorded which). These receptors all stem from a woman aged 18-35 years who had recovered from COVID-19. Each CDR3 is given with its conserved first and last residue. A D gene is named only where the DNA matches it firmly.

j_call	d_call	v_call	cdr3_aa	cdr3_nt
TRBJ2-7	TRBD1	TRBV28	CASNTDRELNEQYF	TGTGCCAGCAACACCGACAGGGAACTCAACGAGCAGTACTTC
TRBJ2-2	TRBD1	TRBV18	CASSPGQGARRELFF	TGTGCCAGCTCACCTGGACAGGGGGCGCGCCGGGAGCTGTTTTTT
TRBJ2-4	.	TRBV28	CASSTPSGARNIQYF	TGTGCCAGCAGTACCCCCAGTGGGGCTCGGAACATTCAGTACTTC
TRBJ1-1	.	TRBV4-1	CASGGIQGVTEAFF	TGCGCCAGCGGAGGGATCCAAGGCGTCACTGAAGCTTTCTTT
TRBJ1-4	TRBD1	TRBV7-9	CASRRQGAHNEKLFF	TGTGCCAGCAGAAGGCAGGGGGCCCATAATGAAAAACTGTTTTTT
TRBJ2-2	.	TRBV5-5	CASSLRQYNTGELFF	TGTGCCAGCAGCTTGAGACAGTACAACACCGGGGAGCTGTTTTTT
TRBJ2-7	TRBD1	TRBV19	CASSKSFGQGVYEQYF	TGTGCCAGTAGTAAGAGCTTCGGACAGGGGGTTTACGAGCAGTACTTC
TRBJ1-1	.	TRBV5-5	CASSFGGSSTEAFF	TGTGCCAGCAGCTTCGGAGGGTCGAGCACTGAAGCTTTCTTT
TRBJ2-3	.	TRBV7-2	CASSTHDWFGTDTQYF	TGTGCCAGCAGCACCCACGACTGGTTCGGCACAGATACGCAGTATTTT
TRBJ2-7	.	TRBV28	CASSSVAPGQYF	TGTGCCAGCAGTTCTGTTGCCCCCGGGCAGTACTTC
TRBJ2-1	.	TRBV10-3	CATEDSSSYNEQFF	TGTGCCACCGAAGACAGTAGCTCCTACAATGAGCAGTTCTTC
TRBJ2-2	.	TRBV27	CASSLEGTHTGELFF	TGTGCCAGCAGTTTAGAAGGGACTCACACCGGGGAGCTGTTTTTT
TRBJ1-6	TRBD1	TRBV2	CASMETGSSYNSPLHF	TGTGCCAGCATGGAGACAGGGAGCTCCTATAATTCACCCCTCCACTTT
TRBJ1-1	.	TRBV18	CASSTENTEAFF	TGTGCCAGCTCTACAGAGAACACTGAAGCTTTCTTT